Below are 26 T cell receptor beta chains sequenced from a single sample in a study of CD8 T cells in Susac syndrome. Reverse transcription of roughly 0.5 to 1 ug RNA was performed with random hexamers. MiXCR was run by TCRdb on the immunoSEQ multiplex PCR reads, yielding one entry per CDR3 protein. This sample has 150,000 to 200,000 distinct CDR3 sequences; over 90% occur once, and the top ten carry 0.093%. The sample taken for sequencing was CD4+ T cells from PBMCs. These receptors all stem from a human donor with multiple sclerosis.

V is TRBV6-4 and J is TRBJ2-7; no firm D call. V lost 9 bases and J 5 bases, leaving 5 bases between the germline ends. Germline CDR1 is MRHNA and CDR2 is SNTAGT. The CDR3 extends over 9 amino acids. The CDR3 sequence: CARGNEQYF. The CDR3 DNA sequence: TGTGCCAGGGGGAACGAGCAGTACTTC.

The chain links TRBV29-1 to TRBJ2-3; D is ambiguous. V lost 2 bases, J lost 4 bases, and 7 bases lay in between. The germline CDR1 and CDR2 sequences are SQVTM and ANQGSEA. The CDR3 runs 12 residues. This CDR3 is CSVEYVSDTQYF. CDR3 in DNA: TGCAGCGTTGAATACGTATCAGATACGCAGTATTTT.

The genes are TRBV5-8 and TRBJ2-4, with 9 bases identical to TRBD2. CDR1 and CDR2 (germline): SGHTS, YDEGEE. CDR3 length: 15 residues. J was trimmed by 1 base and V by 3 bases; bases with no gene match: 2. CDR3 nucleotide sequence: TGTGCCAGCAGCTACGGGACTAGCGCCAAAAACATTCAGTACTTC. Residues: CASSYGTSAKNIQYF.

This clonotype was seen once. V is TRBV4-1 and J is TRBJ2-5; TRBD1 aligns across 7 bases. CDR1 MGHRA and CDR2 YSYEKL come from the germline V gene. V lost 11 bases and J lost 5; bases outside the gene matches: 11. The CDR3 runs to 13 residues. The CDR3 spells CAQKTGSRETQYF. The DNA of the CDR3 is TGCGCCCAAAAGACAGGGTCTCGGGAGACCCAGTACTTC.

Of note for this clonotype: A junction boundary mismatches the germline segment, possibly from a read error. The chain recombines TRBV3-1 with TRBJ2-2; possible D gene TRBD2, 6 bases. Germline V lookup: CDR1 LGHDT, CDR2 YNNKEL (reference sequence). The CDR3 has 15 amino acids. The DNA for the CDR3 is TGTGCCAGCAGCCAAGGCCTCCCGGGACTCGGGAAGCTGTTTTTT. Translated, it gives CASSQGLPGLGKLFF.

The chain links TRBV29-1 to TRBJ2-6; tentatively, D is TRBD2 (6 bases). Germline V gene data show CDR1 as SQVTM and CDR2 as ANQGSEA. The ends were cut back, 6 bases at V and 2 bases at J, with 11 bases in the middle. The CDR3 spans 14 residues. CDR3 protein: CSVDTGAGANVLTF. CDR3 bases: TGCAGCGTGGACACGGGGGCTGGGGCCAACGTCCTGACTTTC.

CDR3 coding DNA: TGTGCCACCGGGGGACAGTTCGGGGAGCTGTTTTTT. This translates into CATGGQFGELFF. The V and J genes are TRBV24-1 and TRBJ2-2; 7 positions agree with TRBD1. V lost 9 bases and J lost 7; bases outside the gene matches: 4. The CDR3 sequence is 12 residues long. Germline loops: CDR1 KGHDR, CDR2 SFDVKD.

This clonotype showed up just once. The chain joins TRBV20-1 to TRBJ2-3, with TRBD2 identical over 10 bases. Germline V gives CDR1 DFQATT, CDR2 SNEGSKA (reference sequence). The CDR3 extends over 14 amino acids. J lost 7 bases, V lost 3 bases, and 7 bases had no gene match. CDR3 bases: TGCAGTGCTAGTGCCAGCGGGGGGGCATATACGCAGTATTTT. It is translated as CSASASGGAYTQYF.

V is TRBV20-1 and J is TRBJ1-5; D gene uncertain. Germline V lookup: CDR1 DFQATT, CDR2 SNEGSKA (reference sequence). The CDR3 covers 11 residues. Trimming shortened V by 3 bases and J by 13 bases, and 13 bases separated the two germline ends. CDR3 in amino acids: CSASKRDGQHF. DNA of the CDR3: TGCAGTGCTAGTAAGCGGGATGGTCAGCATTTT.

This clonotype appeared a single time. The chain recombines TRBV7-9 with TRBJ1-2; unclear D gene. Germline CDR1 SEHNR, CDR2 FQNEAQ (reference sequence). CDR3 length: 14 residues. Trimming removed 5 bases from V and 11 bases from J, with 21 bases in between. CDR3 sequence (DNA): TGTGCCAGCAGCCGCGCATCTTCGGAGATGATTTACACCTTC. Its translation is CASSRASSEMIYTF.

V and J are TRBV6-5 and TRBJ2-1; the D is unclear. Trimming removed 8 bases at V and 10 bases at J, with 18 bases between. The V gene's germline CDR1 is MNHEY and CDR2 SVGAGI. This CDR3 comprises 13 residues. The chain's CDR3 is CASPIKDSQEQFF. In nucleotides, the CDR3 is TGTGCCAGCCCTATCAAAGATTCCCAGGAGCAGTTCTTC.

This rearrangement joins TRBV6-5 to TRBJ2-5, with TRBD2 identical over 14 bases. V shed 9 bases, J shed 3 bases, and the junction held 6 bases outside the gene matches. The CDR3 spans 15 residues. Germline CDR1 reads MNHEY; CDR2 reads SVGAGI. The DNA of the CDR3 is TGTGCCAGTTCCGGACTAGCGGGGGGAGAAGAGACCCAGTACTTC. Its translation: CASSGLAGGEETQYF.

The rearrangement links TRBV7-2 to TRBJ2-7; D is uncertain. There are 12 residues in the CDR3. V lost 1 base and J 5 bases, leaving 6 bases between the germline ends. Germline V gene lookup returns CDR1 SGHTA and CDR2 FQGNSA. The CDR3 sequence: CASSLGMNEQYF. CDR3 coding DNA: TGTGCCAGCAGCTTAGGGATGAACGAGCAGTACTTC.

This chain links TRBV6-1 with TRBJ2-7; 10 nucleotides agree with TRBD1. This CDR3 has 15 amino acids. In germline, CDR1 is MNHNS, CDR2 SASEGT. Trimming took 6 bases from V and 5 from J; bases not matched to a gene: 10. This CDR3 reads CASRTGGQGTHEQYF. The CDR3 nucleotides are TGTGCCAGCAGGACGGGGGGACAGGGGACGCACGAGCAGTACTTC.

The chain's CDR3 is CAWSKLRKSNQPQHF. The CDR3 coding sequence is TGTGCCTGGAGTAAGCTGAGGAAAAGCAATCAGCCCCAGCATTTT. The gene calls are TRBV30 and TRBJ1-5; unclear D gene. In germline, CDR1 is GTSNPN, CDR2 SVGIG (reference sequence). Trimming took 2 bases from V and 1 from J, leaving 12 bases between them. The CDR3 totals 15 residues.

The chain couples TRBV4-1 to TRBJ1-5; D not resolved. Looked up from germline, CDR1 is MGHRA and CDR2 is YSYEKL. This CDR3 comprises 15 residues. Trimming stripped 4 bases from V and 0 bases from J, with 10 bases between. CDR3 nucleotides: TGCGCCAGCAGCCTGGACGGATATAGCAATCAGCCCCAGCATTTT. Protein sequence: CASSLDGYSNQPQHF.

This clonotype was seen a handful of times. The rearrangement joins TRBV30 to TRBJ2-7, with D perhaps matching TRBD2 (6 bases). CDR3 length equals 14 residues. Deletions cut 0 bases from V and 7 bases from J, with 16 bases between. Per the germline V gene, CDR1 is GTSNPN and CDR2 is SVGIG (reference sequence). CDR3 sequence reads: CAWSVGGADQEQYF. The CDR3 nucleotides are TGTGCCTGGAGTGTAGGCGGGGCCGATCAGGAGCAGTACTTC.

This rearrangement joins TRBV27 to TRBJ2-1, with 13 bases that match TRBD2. The germline gives CDR1 MNHEY, CDR2 SMNVEV (reference sequence). The CDR3 is made up of 16 amino acids. V dropped 5 bases and J dropped 7; count of bases not matched to a gene: 8. CDR3 loop: CASSPIGLAGENEQFF. The CDR3 bases are TGTGCCAGCAGTCCTATCGGACTAGCGGGAGAAAATGAGCAGTTCTTC.

V is TRBV19 and J is TRBJ2-1, with 7 bases aligning to TRBD2. This CDR3 has 14 amino acids. J lost 5 bases, V lost 5 bases, and 6 bases had no gene match. Germline loops: CDR1 LNHDA, CDR2 SQIVND (reference sequence). The CDR3 loop reads CASSPGRYHNEQFF. CDR3 DNA: TGTGCCAGTAGTCCCGGGAGGTACCACAATGAGCAGTTCTTC.

V usage is TRBV15 and J usage is TRBJ2-2; no clear D gene. Trimming pared 0 bases from V and 0 bases from J, leaving 2 bases between. CDR1 and CDR2 from the germline V gene are LNHNV and YYDKDF (reference sequence). The length of the CDR3 is 14 residues. CDR3 residues: CATSRDSNTGELFF. CDR3 coding DNA: TGTGCCACCAGCAGAGATTCGAACACCGGGGAGCTGTTTTTT.

This chain connects TRBV2 to TRBJ2-3; 13 bases match TRBD2. Germline loops: CDR1 SNHLY, CDR2 FYNNEI. The J segment lost 6 bases and the V segment lost 8 bases, leaving 11 bases of the junction unmatched. The CDR3 has 16 residues. CDR3: CASWDGLAGVGDTQYF. In nucleotides, the CDR3 is TGTGCCAGCTGGGACGGACTAGCGGGAGTTGGGGATACGCAGTATTTT. Combining the CDR3 with reference TRBV2 and TRBJ2-3 gives the whole variable domain EPEVTQTPSHQVTQMGQEVILRCVPISNHLYFYWYRQILGQKVEFLVSFYNNEISEKSEIFDDQFSVERPDGSNFTLKIRSTKLEDSAMYFCASWDGLAGVGDTQYFGPGTRLTVL.

The chain links TRBV14 to TRBJ2-5, with D uncertain. This CDR3 has 13 amino acids. V lost 1 base to trimming and J lost 4 bases, with 7 bases between them. Germline CDR1 and CDR2: SGHDN and FVKESK. CDR3 in DNA: TGTGCCAGCAGCCAAGGTTTGCGAGAGACCCAGTACTTC. It translates to CASSQGLRETQYF.

This chain connects TRBV7-8 to TRBJ2-5; no definite D call. Per germline, CDR1 SGHVS and CDR2 FQNEAQ. The CDR3 contains 13 residues. V was clipped by 2 bases and J by 4 bases, with 8 bases between them. CDR3 bases: TGTGCCAGCAGCTTAAGTCTGAGAGAGACCCAGTACTTC. It specifies CASSLSLRETQYF.

This chain links TRBV7-9 with TRBJ1-1, with 8 positions matching TRBD1. Germline CDR1 is SEHNR and CDR2 is FQNEAQ (reference sequence). J gave up 4 bases and V 4 bases, and 2 bases lay outside the gene matches. The CDR3 has 13 amino acids. CDR3 sequence (DNA): TGTGCCAGCAGCTCAGGGGGCTTCACTGAAGCTTTCTTT. This encodes CASSSGGFTEAFF.

The chain is built from TRBV12-3 or TRBV12-4 and TRBJ2-7; TRBD1 matches 8 bases. V gave up 4 bases and J gave up 1 base; unmatched junction bases: 6. CDR3 length: 15 residues. In DNA form, the CDR3 reads TGTGCCAGCAGTTCCGGGACAGGTTTTTCCTACGAGCAGTACTTC. Its translation is CASSSGTGFSYEQYF.

The rearrangement uses TRBV9 and TRBJ2-7; D gene unclear. The CDR3 totals 13 residues. The V and J ends lost 3 bases and 3 bases respectively, with 10 bases between them. CDR1 and CDR2 from the germline V gene are SGDLS and YYNGEE. The CDR3 here is CASSEGPLYEQYF. The CDR3 coding sequence is TGTGCCAGCAGCGAGGGCCCGCTCTACGAGCAGTACTTC.